The present TCR beta chain was sequenced within a study of T-cell memory formation after mild COVID-19. Study as a whole: Largely donor-specific sequence clusters came from a couple of donors. The study, taken as a whole, reports: Clones from the second wave (peaking day 37) had unconfirmed SARS-CoV-2 specificity. Pre-infection memory harbored some responding clones, suggesting cross-reactive memory joined.

5'RACE primed from the constant segment yielded TCR alpha and TCR beta cDNA libraries bearing sample barcodes and UMIs. TCRdb independently ran MiXCR on the 5' RACE reads; one entry per CDR3 protein. The sample lists some 450,000 distinct CDR3 sequences, about 20% seen once, with around a fifth in the top ten. Notes on this clonotype: Its antigen is unidentified.

The CDR3 is 12 amino acids. The germline V and J ends were trimmed by 1 base and 14 bases, with 13 bases remaining between them. Germline loops: CDR1 SGHTA, CDR2 FQGNSA. The chain employs TRBV7-2 and TRBJ2-3; D uncertain. The sample was PBMCs or a T cell subset sorted from them (not recorded which). This TCR derives from a man younger than 30 who had mild COVID-19 (a few samples of this study predate the infection). Cell type and time point are not known. The CDR3, as DNA: TGTGCCAGCAGCTTAGGTTTCGATCCGCGGTATTTT. This translates into CASSLGFDPRYF.